The source of this TCR beta chain is a study of T-cell memory formation after mild COVID-19. The V gene's germline CDR1 is SGHVS and CDR2 FQNEAQ. V was pared by 5 bases and J by 4 bases, with 8 bases between. The CDR3 runs 12 residues. This clonotype appeared a few times. The target antigen is unknown. Study results and limitations: Second-wave clones peaking on day 37 lacked confirmed SARS-CoV-2 specificity. There were some responding clones in pre-infection memory, which suggested that cross-reactive memory had joined.

Constant-segment primers were used for 5'RACE, and the resulting TCR alpha and TCR beta cDNA libraries carried sample barcodes and UMIs. MiXCR, run by TCRdb on the 5' RACE reads, gives a single entry per CDR3 protein. The sample lists around 340,000 distinct CDR3 sequences, more than 15% occurring once. The receptor comes from a man aged 18 to 35 who had mild COVID-19 (a few samples of this study predate the infection). Cell type and time point are not known. Specimen: PBMCs or a T cell subset sorted from them (not recorded which). The genes are TRBV7-8 and TRBJ2-5; maybe TRBD2 (5 bases). CDR3: CASSTGIETQYF. The CDR3 coding sequence is TGTGCCAGCAGCACCGGGATAGAGACCCAGTACTTC.